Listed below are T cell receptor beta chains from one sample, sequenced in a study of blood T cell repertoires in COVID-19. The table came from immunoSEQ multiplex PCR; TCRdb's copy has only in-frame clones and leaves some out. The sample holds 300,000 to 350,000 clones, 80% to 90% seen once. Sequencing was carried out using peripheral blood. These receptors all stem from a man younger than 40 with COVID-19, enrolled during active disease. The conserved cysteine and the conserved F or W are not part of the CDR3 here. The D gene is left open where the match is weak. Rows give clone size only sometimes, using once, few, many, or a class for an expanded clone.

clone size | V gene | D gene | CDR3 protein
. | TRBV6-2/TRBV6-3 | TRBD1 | ASSLTGDPYNEQF
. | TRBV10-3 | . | AISESGGSYNEQF
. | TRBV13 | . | ASSLRLPGELF
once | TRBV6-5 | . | ASSSTDTDTQY
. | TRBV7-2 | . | ASSLLSPNTEAF
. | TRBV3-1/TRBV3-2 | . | ASSQLGGGELF
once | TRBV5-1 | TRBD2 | ASSSPRLAGYNEQF
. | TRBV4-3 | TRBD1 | ASSQDDRTGLRYGYT
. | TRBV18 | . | ASSPEDSINTGELF
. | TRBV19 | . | ASTSAGRADTQY
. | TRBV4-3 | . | ASSQGRTADTQY
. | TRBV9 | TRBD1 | FLPNDRGRGYT
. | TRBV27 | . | ASSTPRGREQY
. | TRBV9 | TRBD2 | ASSVEDREGIYNEQF
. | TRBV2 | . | ARGEEYTEAF